Following are 22 T cell receptor beta chains from one sample sequenced in a study of shared clonotypes between healthy human individuals (dated by TCRdb to 2018 to 2020). The method was the immunoSEQ multiplex PCR assay. The table was pulled from immuneACCESS by TCRdb, which kept in-frame rearrangements only. Such tables lose some clones; where checked, under half of the loss comes from unresolved V genes, and the rest has no known cause. In this sample the table shows about 500,000 clones, 70% to 80% of which occur a single time. Of the sample, around 12% is held by the ten largest clones. The material sequenced was PBMCs. The receptors here all came from a woman in her 40s in good health. Some clones in this sample may be carry-over from other donors' samples.

The V and J genes are TRBV29-1 and TRBJ2-5, with 8 nucleotides matching TRBD1. V was pared by 6 bases and J by 1 base, with 4 bases of the junction left unmatched. Germline assignment: CDR1 SQVTM and CDR2 ANQGSEA. This CDR3 is built from 13 residues. CDR3: CSVVGQGQETQYF. For the CDR3, the DNA is TGCAGCGTGGTTGGACAGGGCCAAGAGACCCAGTACTTC.

V and J are TRBV6-5 and TRBJ2-7; 13 nucleotides align to TRBD2. CDR3 size: 15 residues. After removal of 6 bases from V and 5 bases from J, the junction contained 7 bases not matched to a gene. Germline V lookup: CDR1 MNHEY, CDR2 SVGAGI. The CDR3, as DNA: TGTGCCAGCAGCGGACTAGCGGGAGAACGGAACGAGCAGTACTTC. This codes for CASSGLAGERNEQYF.

The chain links TRBV6-1 to TRBJ2-7; 8 bases are a match to TRBD1. The CDR3 consists of 13 residues. The germline V gene encodes CDR1 MNHNS and CDR2 SASEGT. The junction had 5 bases not matched to a gene; V was cut back by 3 bases and J by 7 bases. DNA for the CDR3: TGTGCCAGCAGTGACAGGGGGCTGCGAGAGCAGTACTTC. Translating it yields CASSDRGLREQYF.

As to this clone: This could be a read error, since a much larger clone is one nucleotide away. The rearrangement links TRBV28 to TRBJ2-7; 7 nucleotides agree with TRBD2. In germline, CDR1 is MDHEN, CDR2 SYDVKM. The V segment lost 3 bases and the J segment 9 bases; nucleotides outside the gene matches: 11. CDR3 length: 14 residues. CDR3 in amino acids: CASSLGGTSHGQYF. CDR3 coding DNA: TGTGCCAGCAGTTTGGGAGGGACGTCCCACGGGCAGTACTTC.

This clone was counted a single time. The chain joins TRBV4-1 to TRBJ2-3, with a tentative D call TRBD1 (6 bases). This CDR3 is 15 amino acids long. V was cut by 0 bases and J by 2 bases, with 9 bases left in between. From germline, CDR1 is MGHRA and CDR2 YSYEKL. The CDR3 reads CASSQDRQATDTQYF. The CDR3 coding sequence is TGCGCCAGCAGCCAAGATCGACAGGCCACAGATACGCAGTATTTT.

This chain joins TRBV2 and TRBJ2-7; D gene uncertain. The V end was cut by 5 bases, the J end by 2 bases, with 13 bases between. Germline V gene data show CDR1 as SNHLY and CDR2 as FYNNEI. The CDR3 extends over 14 amino acids. CDR3 coding DNA: TGTGCCAGCAGTCCCTCTGGCCAGGCCTACGAGCAGTACTTC. Translated: CASSPSGQAYEQYF. Using reference TRBV2 and TRBJ2-7 for the parts outside the CDR3, the full variable domain is EPEVTQTPSHQVTQMGQEVILRCVPISNHLYFYWYRQILGQKVEFLVSFYNNEISEKSEIFDDQFSVERPDGSNFTLKIRSTKLEDSAMYFCASSPSGQAYEQYFGPGTRLTVT.

This chain uses TRBV7-6 with TRBJ2-7; D gene unclear. Trimming pared 3 bases from V and 0 bases from J, leaving 6 bases between. The CDR3 is 13 amino acids. Germline V gives CDR1 SGHVS, CDR2 FNYEAQ. The CDR3 protein is CASSFTTSYEQYF. Here the CDR3 DNA reads TGTGCCAGCAGCTTTACTACCTCCTACGAGCAGTACTTC. Full variable domain (rest looked up from reference TRBV7-6 and TRBJ2-7): GAGVSQSPRYKVTKRGQDVALRCDPISGHVSLYWYRQALGQGPEFLTYFNYEAQQDKSGLPNDRFSAERPEGSISTLTIQRTEQRDSAMYRCASSFTTSYEQYFGPGTRLTVT.

This clone was counted only a few times. This sequence joins TRBV6-5 and TRBJ2-7; TRBD2 might be the D (5 bases). In germline, CDR1 is MNHEY, CDR2 SVGAGI. The CDR3 consists of 13 residues. The V end was cut by 5 bases, the J end by 2 bases, with 10 bases between. CDR3 sequence reads: CASSRSGAYEQYF. The CDR3 DNA follows: TGTGCCAGCAGTCGGAGCGGTGCCTACGAGCAGTACTTC.

The chain carries TRBV6-4 and TRBJ1-5; the D is unclear. CDR1 is MRHNA, CDR2 SNTAGT, per germline. Deletions cut 0 bases from V and 3 bases from J, with 6 bases between. This CDR3 contains 14 residues. The CDR3 DNA reads TGTGCCAGCAGTGACTCCCTAAACAATCAGCCCCAGCATTTT. Its translation is CASSDSLNNQPQHF.

This clone was seen more than once but under ten times. The identical CDR3 is also encoded by other nucleotide sequences in the sample. CDR3 in DNA: TGCAGTGCTACAGAAGACTATGGCTACACCTTC. It is translated as CSATEDYGYTF. This sequence joins TRBV20-1 and TRBJ1-2; D is ambiguous. V dropped 4 bases and J dropped 3 bases, with 6 bases sitting between them. The germline CDR1 and CDR2 sequences are DFQATT and SNEGSKA (reference sequence). The CDR3 runs 11 residues.

This clone came up a few times. This sequence joins TRBV27 and TRBJ1-2; TRBD1 aligns across 10 bases. CDR3 length: 16 residues. From germline, CDR1 is MNHEY and CDR2 SMNVEV (reference sequence). The junction had 11 bases not matched to a gene; V was cut back by 6 bases and J by 4 bases. This chain's CDR3 is CASRLSPGQGTYGYTF. CDR3 nucleotides: TGTGCCAGCAGGCTGAGCCCGGGACAGGGGACCTATGGCTACACCTTC.

This clone was observed at least ten times. V and J are TRBV10-3 and TRBJ1-4; no clear D gene. CDR3 size: 13 residues. Trimming left V 6 bases short and J 5 bases short, with 10 bases between. From germline, CDR1 is ENHRY and CDR2 SYGVKD. CDR3 region: CAIRDPYNEKLFF. In nucleotides, the CDR3 is TGTGCCATCAGGGACCCTTACAATGAAAAACTGTTTTTT.

This clone has a single count. The chain links TRBV18 to TRBJ2-7, with 8 nucleotides matching TRBD1. Per germline, CDR1 KGHSH and CDR2 LQKENI. Unmatched junction bases numbered 7, after V lost 1 base and J lost 5 bases. This CDR3 has 15 residues. The CDR3 loop is CASSPLGQGTNEQYF. In nucleotides, the CDR3 is TGTGCCAGCTCACCACTCGGACAGGGCACCAACGAGCAGTACTTC.

A remark on this clone: The likely explanation is a read error, given a far larger clone one base away. Other DNA sequences in this sample translate to the same CDR3. The CDR3 reads CASSQEAGTGGETQYF. CDR3 sequence (DNA): TGCGCCAGCAGCCAAGAGGCCGGGACAGGCGGTGAGACCCAGTACTTC. The rearrangement links TRBV4-3 to TRBJ2-5, with 8 bases lining up with TRBD1. Trimming took 0 bases from V and 5 from J; bases not matched to a gene: 8. CDR3 length: 16 residues. Germline values: CDR1 LGHNA, CDR2 YSLEER.

This clone was observed many times. The V gene is TRBV15, the J gene TRBJ1-2, with 9 bases identical to TRBD1. Germline trimming cut 0 bases from V and 5 bases from J; bases unmatched to any gene: 4. The CDR3 covers 15 residues. Germline values: CDR1 LNHNV, CDR2 YYDKDF (reference sequence). The DNA for the CDR3 is TGTGCCACCAGCAGAGATAACAGGGGGCCTTATGGCTACACCTTC. Protein product: CATSRDNRGPYGYTF. The full variable domain, its missing parts supplied by reference TRBV15 and TRBJ1-2, is DAMVIQNPRYQVTQFGKPVTLSCSQTLNHNVMYWYQQKSSQAPKLLFHYYDKDFNNEADTPDNFQSRRPNTSFCFLDIRSPGLGDTAMYLCATSRDNRGPYGYTFGSGTRLTVV.

The table lists this clone with a count of one. CDR3 DNA: TGCGCCAGCAGCTTGGTCGGACTAGCGGAAGAGACCCAGTACTTC. Amino acid sequence: CASSLVGLAEETQYF. V gene TRBV5-1 combines with J gene TRBJ2-5, with 10 bases fitting TRBD2. This CDR3 has 15 amino acids. Trimming cost V 0 bases and J 3 bases; bases outside gene matches: 2. Germline loops: CDR1 SGHRS, CDR2 YFSETQ.

V gene TRBV6-5 combines with J gene TRBJ2-2; D is undetermined. The V gene's germline CDR1 is MNHEY and CDR2 SVGAGI. The CDR3 runs to 14 residues. Trimming removed 6 bases at V and 9 bases at J, with 17 bases between. This CDR3 is CASRGPGAQRELFF. The CDR3 DNA reads as TGTGCCAGCAGGGGCCCTGGCGCTCAGCGGGAGCTGTTTTTT.

This clone was seen only once. Other DNA sequences from this sample encode an identical CDR3 as well. The genes are TRBV7-2 and TRBJ2-7; no clear D. Per germline, CDR1 SGHTA and CDR2 FQGNSA. The V end was cut by 1 base, the J end by 0 bases, with 4 bases between. CDR3 length: 13 residues. The CDR3 loop reads CASSLDYSYEQYF. The CDR3 DNA follows: TGTGCCAGCAGCTTAGACTACTCCTACGAGCAGTACTTC.

About this clone: The likely explanation is a read error, given a far larger clone one base away. This sample includes further DNA sequences coding for the same CDR3. V usage is TRBV4-1 and J usage is TRBJ1-2; 7 bases agree with TRBD1. The germline V gene encodes CDR1 MGHRA and CDR2 YSYEKL. CDR3 length: 14 amino acids. The CDR3: CASSLDRVNYGYTF. DNA for the CDR3: TGCGCCAGTAGCCTAGACAGGGTAAACTATGGCTACACCTTC.

The chain couples TRBV6-6 to TRBJ1-4, with a weak D call TRBD1 (5 bases). This CDR3 contains 16 residues. Germline V gives CDR1 MNHNY, CDR2 SVGAGI (reference sequence). The V end lost 2 bases, the J end lost 0 bases, and 10 bases lay between the germline ends. CDR3 sequence reads: CASSYGRVTTNEKLFF. CDR3 bases: TGTGCCAGCAGTTACGGCAGGGTTACAACTAATGAAAAACTGTTTTTT.

This clone was counted at least ten times. This chain uses TRBV5-1 with TRBJ1-2; TRBD1 matches 7 bases. Losses at the gene ends were 2 bases for V and 3 bases for J; bases not matched to a gene: 4. CDR3 length: 14 residues. CDR1 is SGHRS, CDR2 YFSETQ, per germline. The CDR3 protein is CASSLGDRDYGYTF. The CDR3 bases are TGCGCCAGCAGCTTAGGGGACAGAGACTATGGCTACACCTTC.

This clone was counted between two and nine times. This chain joins TRBV28 and TRBJ1-3, with a weak D call TRBD1 (5 bases). In germline, CDR1 is MDHEN, CDR2 SYDVKM. CDR3 length: 12 residues. Trimming took off 8 bases at V and 10 bases at J, with 15 bases between the two ends. The CDR3 protein is CASQGTPGTIYF. The CDR3 DNA reads as TGTGCCAGCCAGGGAACCCCGGGAACCATATATTTT.